Here is one TCR beta chain with its context. At one boundary the junction diverges from the germline segment, which might be a read error. As originally analysed: Nucleated cell number was recorded as an estimate derived from reference gene primer amplification. The repertoire was sequenced with immunoSEQ multiplex PCR; TCRdb's copy has only in-frame clones and lacks some. V and J calls and clone size are given by that table; D and trimming were obtained from the DNA. This table has about 240,000 clones, about 89% appearing once. CDR3 length equals 15 residues. CDR1 is SGHTA and CDR2 is FQGNSA in the germline V gene. These data belong to a study of blood T cell repertoires in COVID-19. Donors of Cohort 3 who recovered were those that had two negative PCRs, clearance, or symptom resolution.

This sequence was found in a woman in her twenties or thirties who had recovered from COVID-19. Specimen: PBMCs or T cells enriched from blood (not recorded which). This rearrangement joins TRBV7-2 to TRBJ2-5, with D possibly matching TRBD2 (6 bases). The CDR3 DNA follows: TGTGCCAGCACCTTAACCGGGGGAGTGCAAGAGACCCAGTACTTC. Translated, it gives CASTLTGGVQETQYF.